This T cell receptor beta chain emerged from a study of pediatric ulcerative colitis. Overall study results and limits: Blood samples from a couple of patients yielded substantially fewer templates and were excluded from blood-rectal overlap analysis. A couple of rectal clonotypes were found only in ulcerative colitis patients, all of them.

As to this clone: Its antigen is currently unknown.

The length of the CDR3 is 13 residues. Between the trimmed V and J ends, which lost 4 bases and 5 bases, there was a span of 10 bases. CDR1 SGHNT and CDR2 YYREEE come from the germline V gene (reference sequence). This table comes from immunoSEQ multiplex PCR, and its TCRdb copy is limited to in-frame clones, with some not included. The sample lists several thousand clones, about 88% occurring once. The receptor comes from a boy between 5 and 17 years old with mild ulcerative colitis. The source material was blood. This chain connects TRBV5-4 to TRBJ2-1; D is unresolved. In DNA form, the CDR3 reads TGTGCCAGCAGCATAGGCTTCAACAATGAGCAGTTCTTC. Protein: CASSIGFNNEQFF.